The 30 T cell receptor beta chains reported below all come from one sample, sequenced in a study of PD-1 blockade in classical Hodgkin lymphoma. Every patient relapsed after autologous stem cell transplantation, and brentuximab vedotin exposure varied. Produced via immunoSEQ multiplex PCR; TCRdb's table is partial and in-frame only. The table lists thousands of clones, around 79% of them singletons. The sequencing here drew on peripheral blood mononuclear cells (PBMCs), taken before the second cycle of nivolumab. The receptors were gathered from a human donor with classical Hodgkin lymphoma.

The chain is built from TRBV7-6 and TRBJ2-7, with TRBD2 matching over 14 bases. V trimming: 6 bases; J trimming: 3 bases; junction bases outside the gene matches: 7. Looked up from germline, CDR1 is SGHVS and CDR2 is FNYEAQ. The CDR3 contains 16 residues. The CDR3 loop reads CASSPGLAGDIYEQYF. CDR3 coding DNA: TGTGCCAGCAGTCCGGGACTAGCGGGAGATATCTACGAGCAGTACTTC.

This chain links TRBV11-1 with TRBJ2-1; TRBD2 matches 10 bases. J gave up 5 bases and V 5 bases, and 9 bases lay outside the gene matches. The CDR3 spans 16 residues. From germline, CDR1 is SGHAT and CDR2 FQDESV (reference sequence). DNA of the CDR3: TGTGCCAGCAGCCTCCATTCTAGCGGGGGAAACAATGAGCAGTTCTTC. Its translation is CASSLHSSGGNNEQFF.

The V and J genes are TRBV11-2 and TRBJ1-6; no clear D gene. Between the trimmed V and J ends, which lost 5 bases and 7 bases, there was a span of 6 bases. The CDR3 contains 12 residues. Per germline, CDR1 SGHAT and CDR2 FQNNGV. CDR3 sequence: CASSISNSPLHF. The CDR3 coding sequence is TGTGCCAGCAGCATTTCAAATTCACCCCTCCACTTT. The entire variable domain, with the rest obtained from reference TRBV11-2 and TRBJ1-6, is as follows: EAGVAQSPRYKIIEKRQSVAFWCNPISGHATLYWYQQILGQGPKLLIQFQNNGVVDDSQLPKDRFSAERLKGVDSTLKIQPAKLEDSAVYLCASSISNSPLHFGNGTRLTVT.

This rearrangement joins TRBV7-9 to TRBJ1-2; D is possibly TRBD1 (6 bases). Germline loops: CDR1 SEHNR, CDR2 FQNEAQ (reference sequence). This CDR3 spans 14 amino acids. V was trimmed by 1 base and J by 4 bases, leaving 10 bases between them. CDR3 region: CASSLEGGAYGYTF. In nucleotides, the CDR3 is TGTGCCAGCAGCTTAGAAGGGGGGGCCTATGGCTACACCTTC.

This clone was recorded once. The CDR3 region is CAWDRLFGDTQYF. Written as DNA, the CDR3 is TGTGCCTGGGACCGCTTATTTGGAGATACGCAGTATTTT. This chain links TRBV30 with TRBJ2-3; D gene uncertain. V was clipped by 5 bases and J by 5 bases, with 14 bases between them. This CDR3 is 13 amino acids long. Germline V lookup: CDR1 GTSNPN, CDR2 SVGIG (reference sequence).

The chain is built from TRBV10-3 and TRBJ2-1, with 10 bases aligning to TRBD2. J gave up 0 bases and V 7 bases, and 0 bases lay outside the gene matches. This CDR3 has 14 amino acids. Germline V CDR1 and CDR2: ENHRY, SYGVKD. The CDR3 DNA reads as TGTGCCATCACTAGCGGGAGCTCCTACAATGAGCAGTTCTTC. As protein: CAITSGSSYNEQFF.

The rearrangement uses TRBV7-3 and TRBJ2-3, with TRBD1 as a possible D gene (7 bases). CDR3 length: 15 amino acids. CDR1 and CDR2 (germline): SGHTA, FQGTGA. Trimming stripped 7 bases from V and 2 bases from J, with 16 bases between. The CDR3 region is CASTPGGPATDTQYF. CDR3 sequence (DNA): TGTGCCAGCACCCCAGGGGGGCCAGCCACAGATACGCAGTATTTT.

This clone was seen a few times. The CDR3 region has the DNA TGTGCCAGCAAGAGACAGATGAACACTGAAGCTTTCTTT. Translating gives CASKRQMNTEAFF. The chain carries TRBV7-4 and TRBJ1-1, with a tentative D call TRBD1 (5 bases). Germline assignment: CDR1 SGHVT and CDR2 SQSDAQ. There are 13 residues in the CDR3. V was trimmed by 7 bases and J by 0 bases, leaving 9 bases between them.

This clone was recorded a few times. V usage is TRBV18 and J usage is TRBJ1-5, with TRBD1 identical over 7 bases. This CDR3 is 14 amino acids long. Germline CDR1 KGHSH, CDR2 LQKENI. Germline trimming cut 6 bases from V and 3 bases from J; bases unmatched to any gene: 5. The CDR3 nucleotides read TGTGCCAGCTCGGGTGGGACAGCCAATCAGCCCCAGCATTTT. Protein sequence: CASSGGTANQPQHF.

This clone was recorded a few times. The chain carries TRBV7-2 and TRBJ2-3; TRBD1 is a possible D gene (6 bases). This CDR3 region has 15 residues. The V gene's germline CDR1 is SGHTA and CDR2 FQGNSA. Trimming stripped 8 bases from V and 2 bases from J, with 17 bases between. Here the CDR3 DNA reads TGTGCCAGCTCGACCGGGACACTATACACAGATACGCAGTATTTT. Translating it yields CASSTGTLYTDTQYF.

The chain joins TRBV10-2 to TRBJ2-5; 10 positions match TRBD1. Germline loops: CDR1 WSHSY, CDR2 SAAADI. The CDR3 extends over 14 amino acids. Trimming took 6 bases from V and 4 from J; bases not matched to a gene: 5. The CDR3 nucleotides read TGCGCCAGCAGGGGGACAGGGGTGGCAGAGACCCAGTACTTC. Encoded protein: CASRGTGVAETQYF.

The chain employs TRBV2 and TRBJ2-5; 16 bases agree with TRBD2. The CDR3 extends over 17 amino acids. Germline V gene data show CDR1 as SNHLY and CDR2 as FYNNEI. The junction had 6 bases not matched to a gene; V was cut back by 3 bases and J by 5 bases. The CDR3 bases are TGTGCCAGCAGTGATGGGACTAGCGGGGGGGCCGGGGAGACCCAGTACTTC. It yields the protein CASSDGTSGGAGETQYF.

The chain uses TRBV18 and TRBJ2-7; TRBD1 is a possible D gene (5 bases). The CDR3 runs 14 residues. Germline CDR1 reads KGHSH; CDR2 reads LQKENI. V lost 3 bases and J lost 0, with 9 bases in between. The CDR3 protein is CASSPDTLSYEQYF. As DNA, the CDR3 is TGTGCCAGCTCACCGGACACCCTCTCCTACGAGCAGTACTTC.

This clone was observed once. V is TRBV9 and J is TRBJ2-5, with D possibly matching TRBD2 (6 bases). The germline V gene has CDR1 SGDLS and CDR2 YYNGEE. This CDR3 region has 13 residues. With 3 bases removed from V and 1 base from J, the gap between germline ends came to 7 bases. The CDR3: CASSGDFQETQYF. The CDR3 DNA reads as TGTGCCAGCAGCGGGGACTTCCAAGAGACCCAGTACTTC.

This clone was observed a single time. V is TRBV2 and J is TRBJ2-7; weak D call: TRBD2 (6 bases). Germline CDR1 reads SNHLY; CDR2 reads FYNNEI. V lost 2 bases, J lost 5 bases, and 10 bases lay in between. This CDR3 contains 13 residues. The CDR3 nucleotides are TGTGCCAGCAGTGAACAGGGACTCAACGAGCAGTACTTC. Its translation: CASSEQGLNEQYF.

This rearrangement joins TRBV13 to TRBJ2-2; D is perhaps TRBD2 (6 bases). The germline CDR1 and CDR2 sequences are PRHDT and FYEKMQ (reference sequence). The CDR3 has 17 amino acids. The germline V and J ends were trimmed by 5 bases and 1 base, with 17 bases remaining between them. This chain's CDR3 is CASSPMGGRMNTGELFF. CDR3 sequence (DNA): TGTGCCAGCAGCCCCATGGGGGGACGTATGAACACCGGGGAGCTGTTTTTT.

The CDR3 nucleotides are TGTGCCAGCAGTTTATTAGGTGGGGATCTCTACGAGCAGTACTTC. It encodes CASSLLGGDLYEQYF. The rearrangement links TRBV28 to TRBJ2-7; D is undetermined. In germline, CDR1 is MDHEN, CDR2 SYDVKM. V lost 1 base and J 3 bases, leaving 13 bases between the germline ends. CDR3 length: 15 residues.

This chain connects TRBV5-4 to TRBJ2-1, with 12 nucleotides matching TRBD2. Germline V gene sequence: CDR1 SGHNT, CDR2 YYREEE (reference sequence). The CDR3 sequence is 15 residues long. Unmatched junction bases numbered 4, after V lost 3 bases and J lost 6 bases. DNA for the CDR3: TGTGCCAGCAGCTGGACTAGCGGGAAAGCCAATGAGCAGTTCTTC. It yields the protein CASSWTSGKANEQFF. Full variable domain (rest looked up from reference TRBV5-4 and TRBJ2-1): ETGVTQSPTHLIKTRGQQVTLRCSSQSGHNTVSWYQQALGQGPQFIFQYYREEENGRGNFPPRFSGLQFPNYSSELNVNALELDDSALYLCASSWTSGKANEQFFGPGTRLTVL.

The genes are TRBV5-1 and TRBJ1-1; perhaps TRBD1 as D (5 bases). Germline lookup yields CDR1 SGHRS and CDR2 YFSETQ. The CDR3 covers 13 residues. V lost 6 bases to trimming and J lost 7 bases, with 16 bases between them. CDR3: CASNLEAGDEAFF. The CDR3 DNA reads TGCGCCAGCAACCTGGAGGCGGGGGATGAAGCTTTCTTT. Looking up the rest from reference TRBV5-1 and TRBJ1-1 gives the full variable domain: KAGVTQTPRYLIKTRGQQVTLSCSPISGHRSVSWYQQTPGQGLQFLFEYFSETQRNKGNFPGRFSGRQFSNSRSEMNVSTLELGDSALYLCASNLEAGDEAFFGQGTRLTVV.

The genes are TRBV10-1 and TRBJ2-2, with 7 bases aligning to TRBD1. CDR1 and CDR2 (germline): WNHNN, SYGVQD (reference sequence). The V and J ends lost 4 bases and 3 bases, in that order; junction bases with no gene match: 20. This CDR3 has 20 residues. CDR3 residues: CASSGIGGQALSDYTGELFF. CDR3 coding DNA: TGCGCCAGCAGTGGTATCGGCGGACAGGCCCTAAGCGATTACACCGGGGAGCTGTTTTTT.

The rearrangement joins TRBV5-1 to TRBJ2-5, with 9 bases fitting TRBD1. This CDR3 contains 16 residues. Germline CDR1 is SGHRS and CDR2 is YFSETQ. Germline trimming cut 0 bases from V and 4 bases from J; bases unmatched to any gene: 7. DNA for the CDR3: TGCGCCAGCAGCTTGGGACAGGGGGGAGGTGCAGAGACCCAGTACTTC. This sequence encodes CASSLGQGGGAETQYF.

J is TRBJ2-7 and V is TRBV27; TRBD1 matches at 10 bases. The CDR3 is 15 residues long. The germline V gene encodes CDR1 MNHEY and CDR2 SMNVEV (reference sequence). J was trimmed by 3 bases and V by 6 bases; bases with no gene match: 8. CDR3 sequence reads: CASSLGTGAFYEQYF. Here the CDR3 DNA reads TGTGCCAGCAGCCTAGGGACAGGGGCCTTCTACGAGCAGTACTTC.

This clone was observed once. The chain has TRBV7-3 and TRBJ1-2; no reliable D call. This CDR3 contains 13 residues. Germline V gives CDR1 SGHTA, CDR2 FQGTGA. Deletions cut 2 bases from V and 4 bases from J, with 8 bases between. The CDR3 reads CASSLGVGYGYTF. CDR3 DNA sequence: TGTGCCAGCAGCTTAGGCGTGGGCTATGGCTACACCTTC.

The CDR3 loop reads CASSPIITSGLELETQYF. In DNA form, the CDR3 reads TGTGCCAGCAGCCCCATAATTACTAGCGGTTTGGAGTTGGAGACCCAGTACTTC. The J gene is TRBJ2-5, the V gene TRBV7-2, with 8 bases matching TRBD2. J gave up 5 bases and V 5 bases, and 19 bases lay outside the gene matches. CDR1 is SGHTA and CDR2 is FQGNSA in the germline V gene. This CDR3 comprises 18 residues.

The chain recombines TRBV7-2 with TRBJ2-3, with unresolved D. V was pared by 2 bases and J by 4 bases, with 7 bases between. The CDR3 is 13 amino acids. Germline loops: CDR1 SGHTA, CDR2 FQGNSA. The CDR3: CASSLNLADTQYF. The CDR3 DNA is TGTGCCAGCAGCTTAAACCTTGCAGATACGCAGTATTTT.

V usage is TRBV7-2 and J usage is TRBJ2-2, with D possibly being TRBD2 (6 bases). The V and J ends lost 2 bases and 6 bases respectively, with 7 bases between them. Germline loops: CDR1 SGHTA, CDR2 FQGNSA. The CDR3 contains 13 residues. The CDR3 loop is CASSLWGAGELFF. In DNA form, the CDR3 reads TGTGCCAGCAGCTTATGGGGGGCCGGGGAGCTGTTTTTT. The variable domain in full, completed from reference TRBV7-2 and TRBJ2-2, reads GAGVSQSPSNKVTEKGKDVELRCDPISGHTALYWYRQSLGQGLEFLIYFQGNSAPDKSGLPSDRFSAERTGGSVSTLTIQRTQQEDSAVYLCASSLWGAGELFFGEGSRLTVL.

The chain carries TRBV28 and TRBJ2-7; D possibly corresponds to TRBD2 (6 bases). V dropped 7 bases and J dropped 4 bases, with 17 bases sitting between them. From germline, CDR1 is MDHEN and CDR2 SYDVKM. The CDR3 loop spans 14 amino acids. CDR3 residues: CASTGTLPGYEQYF. CDR3 nucleotide sequence: TGTGCCAGCACCGGGACTCTTCCCGGGTACGAGCAGTACTTC.

In this sample, this clone is medium-sized. The chain uses TRBV27 and TRBJ2-2; D may be TRBD1 (6 bases). V was cut by 3 bases and J by 2 bases, with 7 bases left in between. This CDR3 is built from 14 residues. The V gene's germline CDR1 is MNHEY and CDR2 SMNVEV (reference sequence). The CDR3, as DNA: TGTGCCAGCAGTTTTGGGACAAACACCGGGGAGCTGTTTTTT. This gives the protein CASSFGTNTGELFF.

The gene calls are TRBV27 and TRBJ2-5, with TRBD2 identical over 8 bases. The germline CDR1 and CDR2 sequences are MNHEY and SMNVEV (reference sequence). The trim removed 8 bases at V and 2 bases at J, leaving 7 bases unmatched. CDR3 length equals 14 residues. The CDR3, as DNA: TGTGCCAGCCGCCCCCTAGCGGGTCAAGAGACCCAGTACTTC. Amino acids: CASRPLAGQETQYF.

V usage is TRBV12-1 and J usage is TRBJ1-6; the table's D call of TRBD1 was not tested on the DNA. TRBV12-1 is a pseudogene. CDR3 length: 14 amino acids. The CDR3 loop reads CASSFDRESSPLHF. For the CDR3, the DNA is TGTGCCAGCAGCTTTGACAGGGAGTCGTCACCCCTCCACTTT.